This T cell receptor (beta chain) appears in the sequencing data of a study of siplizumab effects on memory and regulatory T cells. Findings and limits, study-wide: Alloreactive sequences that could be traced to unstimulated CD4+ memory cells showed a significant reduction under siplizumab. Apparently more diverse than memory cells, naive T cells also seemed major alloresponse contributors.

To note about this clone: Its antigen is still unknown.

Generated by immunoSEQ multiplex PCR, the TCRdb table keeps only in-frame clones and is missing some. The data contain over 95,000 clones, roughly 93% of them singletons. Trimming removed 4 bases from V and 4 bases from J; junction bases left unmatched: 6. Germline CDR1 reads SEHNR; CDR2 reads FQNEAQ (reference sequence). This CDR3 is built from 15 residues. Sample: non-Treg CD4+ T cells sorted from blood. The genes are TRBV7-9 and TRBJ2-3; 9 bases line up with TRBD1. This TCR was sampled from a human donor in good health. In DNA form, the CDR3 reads TGTGCCAGCAGCTACGGACAGGGGCCCCCAGATACGCAGTATTTT. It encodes CASSYGQGPPDTQYF.